This T cell receptor (beta chain) comes out of a study of beta chain features in type 1 diabetes. Notes on this clone: Its antigen is not known.

Every single donor gave one heparinised blood draw, and these averaged roughly 0.11 L. Reverse transcribing all isolated RNA meant expressed TCRB transcripts were sequenced. The study sequenced naive, central memory and regulatory T cell samples to an average of about 3.8 million reads. Clones were sequenced by immunoSEQ multiplex PCR, and TCRdb holds only the in-frame ones, with some missing. The table lists hundreds of thousands of clones, about 14% of them singletons. General study points: A pattern of fewer insertions and more deletions at VDJ junctions was seen in type 1 diabetes patients. Cells with high TCR expression could be over-represented by cDNA sequencing.

Germline V CDR1 and CDR2: SGHAT, FQNNGV. This CDR3 has 15 residues. V lost 4 bases, J lost 3 bases, and 13 bases lay in between. The specimen was naive CD4+ T cells from blood. The TCR comes from a man younger than 35 in good health. The chain has TRBV11-2 and TRBJ1-3; D may be TRBD1 (6 bases). DNA of the CDR3: TGTGCCAGCAGCTCTCAGGGGATCTTTGGAAACACCATATATTTT. This gives the protein CASSSQGIFGNTIYF.